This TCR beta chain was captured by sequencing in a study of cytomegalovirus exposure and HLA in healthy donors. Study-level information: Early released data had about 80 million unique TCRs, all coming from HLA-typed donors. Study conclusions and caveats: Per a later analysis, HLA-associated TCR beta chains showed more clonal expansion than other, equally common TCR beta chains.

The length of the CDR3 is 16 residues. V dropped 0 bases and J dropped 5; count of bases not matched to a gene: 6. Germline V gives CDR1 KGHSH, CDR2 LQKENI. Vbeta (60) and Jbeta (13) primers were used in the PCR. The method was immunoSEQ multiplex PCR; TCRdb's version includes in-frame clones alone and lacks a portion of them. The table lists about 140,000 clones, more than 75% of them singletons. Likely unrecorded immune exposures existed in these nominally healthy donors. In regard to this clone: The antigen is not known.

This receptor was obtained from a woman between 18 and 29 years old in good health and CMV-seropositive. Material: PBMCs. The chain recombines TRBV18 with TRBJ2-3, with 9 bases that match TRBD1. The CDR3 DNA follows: TGTGCCAGCTCACCACCGGTTCGACAGGGGGTAGATACGCAGTATTTT. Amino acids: CASSPPVRQGVDTQYF.